The T cell receptor beta chain under discussion was sequenced for a study of long-term antiretroviral therapy in people with HIV. Findings of the study overall: Upon ART, diversity increased but remained lower than transplant donor controls. In the period from the mid-2000s to the late 2010s, blood was collected, possibly under older ART regimens.

Each HIV participant was treated in the United States. About this clone itself: The target antigen is unknown.

Version v3.0 of the immunoSEQ assay ran at survey level. Repertoires were generated with immunoSEQ multiplex PCR, while TCRdb's copy carries only in-frame clones and drops some. The sample lists roughly 17,000 clones, 80% to 90% seen once, with 9% to 10% in the top ten. This sequence was found in a man aged 18 to 30 with HIV. Specimen: unsorted PBMCs, collected 0.3 years after starting antiretroviral therapy.

CDR3 residues: CASSGSGQERYTF. The CDR3 nucleotides read TGTGCCAGCAGCGGCTCCGGGCAGGAGCGCTACACCTTC. The rearrangement joins TRBV9 to TRBJ1-2; unclear D gene. The CDR3 extends over 13 amino acids. Per the germline V gene, CDR1 is SGDLS and CDR2 is YYNGEE. V gave up 3 bases and J gave up 9 bases, with 15 bases separating them.